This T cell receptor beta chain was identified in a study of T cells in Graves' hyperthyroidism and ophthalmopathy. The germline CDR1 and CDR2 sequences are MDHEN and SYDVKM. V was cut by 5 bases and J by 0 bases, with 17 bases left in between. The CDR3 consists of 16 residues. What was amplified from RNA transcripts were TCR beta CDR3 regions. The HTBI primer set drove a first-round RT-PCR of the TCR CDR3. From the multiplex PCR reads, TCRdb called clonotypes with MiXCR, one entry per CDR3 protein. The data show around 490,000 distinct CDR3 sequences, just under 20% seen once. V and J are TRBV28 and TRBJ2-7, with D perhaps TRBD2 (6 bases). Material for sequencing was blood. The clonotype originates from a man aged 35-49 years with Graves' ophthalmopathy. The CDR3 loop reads CASSPLGLLSSYEQYF. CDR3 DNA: TGTGCCAGCAGTCCCCTGGGACTCCTCAGCTCCTACGAGCAGTACTTC.